This T cell receptor beta chain was found in a study of radiation and T cells in renal cell carcinoma (dated by TCRdb to 2019 to 2021). As for the study more broadly: The samples were drawn from a clinical trial, where primary renal cell carcinomas were treated with 15 Gy of stereotactic body radiation therapy and then removed by nephrectomy 4 weeks afterward. A total of under 60 samples underwent TCR beta sequencing, made up of some 26 tumors and about 27 peripheral blood samples. In the 53 samples combined, 4 million to 5 million unique CDR3 nucleotide sequences were found, encoding roughly 2,500,000 unique CDR3 amino acid sequences. Study-wide findings and limitations: Because pretreatment tumor biopsies were not available, the study could not determine whether clonotypes were already present within the tumor at baseline. Changes in the blood repertoire were not tracked past 4 weeks after treatment. Effects of radiation dose or scheduling on the TCR repertoire could not be addressed with the single-armed trial design. Top tumor clonotypes rose in blood from baseline to 2 weeks post-radiation, then contracted by 4 weeks, suggesting transient expansion of tumor-resident clones.

This clone was counted only a few times. What antigen it recognizes has not been identified. Base qualities are not recorded, but no much larger clone differs from it by a single base. The immunoSEQ kit was used, according to the manufacturer's recommendations, to generate TCR beta libraries from genomic DNA. Library preparation used a first multiplex PCR with proprietary primers, then a second PCR adding unique barcodes, with bead cleanups after each round. A positive control reaction and a negative control reaction, both provided in the kit, were run with every batch of samples. The final libraries underwent checking on an Agilent 4200 TapeStation D1000 ScreenTape, volumetric pooling, and quantification by qPCR. Sequencing was performed on an Illumina NextSeq500 with a MidOutput 150-cycle cartridge, and 156 Read1 and 15 Index1 cycles were run with kit custom primers. The pooled library was loaded at around 1.1 pM with an approximately 20% PhiX control spike-in. Per the source publication's procedure: Vendor-processed data were analyzed in R, with a clonotype defined as all T cells sharing the same CDR3 nucleotide sequence. In the clone abundance analyses, frequencies were normalized to the 10,000 most abundant clones in each sample. Public T cell clones, which averaged fewer than five per sample, were excluded before analysis. Tumor-enriched clonotypes and baseline blood-enriched clonotypes were defined as those with an abundance difference of at least 32-fold between compartments. A beta-binomial differential abundance model was applied to find clonotypes that expanded or contracted between blood time points. Tumor-blood repertoire similarity was measured with the Baroni-Urbani and Buser coefficient, and groups were compared using two-tailed Wilcoxon tests in R. TCRdb holds this immuneACCESS table with in-frame rearrangements only. Some clones are missing; in checked studies, unresolved V genes explain under half, and the rest has no known cause. The V and J calls and clone size are taken from that table; D and trimming were inferred from the DNA. The sample contains 90,000 to 100,000 clones, 75% to 90% of them found a single time. In total, the top ten clones hold approximately 8.1% of the sample.

In light of the paper, this sample's time point label describes: baseline pretreatment blood. The sample's treatment or condition label, decoded: 15 Gy SBRT to primary tumor, nephrectomy 4 weeks later. To follow tumor-enriched clonotypes, peripheral blood was collected serially from radiation-treated patients at baseline and again at 2 weeks and 4 weeks after SBRT. Every patient had renal cell carcinoma of clear cell pathology. Genomic DNA for TCR sequencing was prepared using the QIAamp DNA Blood Mini Kit (Qiagen). The analyses included only samples that passed all quality control checks. The germline V gene encodes CDR1 SQVTM and CDR2 ANQGSEA. CDR3 length: 14 amino acids, cysteine to phenylalanine. The entry retains the CDR3 DNA only, 42 bases that are in frame from base 1. V loses 0 bases, J loses 8 bases, and the germline ends lie 16 bases apart.

The V and J segments used are TRBV29-1 and TRBJ1-2; TRBD1 might be the D gene, on 5 matching bases. This receptor was obtained from a man aged 50-60 years with renal cell carcinoma. Here the sequenced sample was blood, taken from a patient whose treatment included radiotherapy and nephrectomy. At the DNA level, the sequence is TGCAGCGTTGAAGAAGAGAGACAGACGGAAGGCTACACCTTC. Translated, this gives CSVEEERQTEGYTF.